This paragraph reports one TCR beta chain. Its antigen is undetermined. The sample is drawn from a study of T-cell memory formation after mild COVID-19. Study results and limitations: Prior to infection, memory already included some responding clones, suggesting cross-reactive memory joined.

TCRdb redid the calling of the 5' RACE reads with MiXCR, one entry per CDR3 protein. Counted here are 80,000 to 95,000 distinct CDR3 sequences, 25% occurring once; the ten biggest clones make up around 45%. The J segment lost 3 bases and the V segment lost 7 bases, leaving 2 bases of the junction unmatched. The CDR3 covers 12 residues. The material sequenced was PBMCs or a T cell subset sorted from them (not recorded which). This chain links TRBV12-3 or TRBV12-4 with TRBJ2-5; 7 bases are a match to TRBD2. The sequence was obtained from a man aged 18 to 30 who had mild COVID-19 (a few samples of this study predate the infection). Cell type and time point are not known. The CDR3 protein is CASIGLEETQYF. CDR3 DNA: TGTGCCAGCATAGGACTAGAAGAGACCCAGTACTTC.